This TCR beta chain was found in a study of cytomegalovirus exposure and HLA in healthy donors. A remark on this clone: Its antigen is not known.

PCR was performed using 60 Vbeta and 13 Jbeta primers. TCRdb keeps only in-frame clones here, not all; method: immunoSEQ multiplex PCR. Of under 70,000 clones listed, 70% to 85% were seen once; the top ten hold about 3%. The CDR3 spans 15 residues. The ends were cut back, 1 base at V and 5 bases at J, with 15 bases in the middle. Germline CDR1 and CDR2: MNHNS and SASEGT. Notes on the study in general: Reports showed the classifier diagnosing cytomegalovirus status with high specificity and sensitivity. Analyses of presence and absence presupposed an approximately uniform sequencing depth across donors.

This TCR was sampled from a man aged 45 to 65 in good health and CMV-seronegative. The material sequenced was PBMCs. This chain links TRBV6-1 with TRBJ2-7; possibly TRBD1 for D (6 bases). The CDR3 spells CASSEGWAGAHEQYF. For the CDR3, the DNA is TGTGCCAGCAGTGAAGGTTGGGCAGGGGCTCACGAGCAGTACTTC.